The 7 T cell receptor beta chains presented below share a single source sample, sequenced in a study of cytomegalovirus exposure and HLA in healthy donors. Primers: 60 Vbeta forward and 13 Jbeta reverse. Using immunoSEQ multiplex PCR, the repertoire was profiled, and TCRdb retains in-frame clones only, with some absent. The sample lists approximately 210,000 clones; less than 85% were seen once. Source material: PBMCs. These TCRs come from a girl aged 5-17 years in good health and CMV-seropositive.

This sequence joins TRBV13 and TRBJ1-1; D gene uncertain. Looked up from germline, CDR1 is PRHDT and CDR2 is FYEKMQ (reference sequence). This CDR3 has 14 residues. The V end lost 5 bases, the J end lost 0 bases, and 10 bases lay between the germline ends. The CDR3 sequence is CASSPLSLNTEAFF. In DNA form, the CDR3 reads TGTGCCAGCAGCCCCCTCAGTTTGAACACTGAAGCTTTCTTT. The whole variable domain, filled in from reference TRBV13 and TRBJ1-1, reads AAGVIQSPRHLIKEKRETATLKCYPIPRHDTVYWYQQGPGQDPQFLISFYEKMQSDKGSIPDRFSAQQFSDYHSELNMSSLELGDSALYFCASSPLSLNTEAFFGQGTRLTVV.

This clone has a single count. The chain links TRBV7-8 to TRBJ2-5; D call uncertain. This CDR3 is built from 14 residues. The V and J ends lost 1 base and 5 bases respectively, with 11 bases between them. Per the germline V gene, CDR1 is SGHVS and CDR2 is FQNEAQ. The CDR3 is CASSLGPAVETQYF. CDR3 nucleotides: TGTGCCAGCAGCTTAGGCCCGGCGGTGGAGACCCAGTACTTC.

This sequence joins TRBV6-5 and TRBJ2-1, with TRBD2 identical over 10 bases. After removal of 8 bases from V and 4 bases from J, the junction contained 5 bases not matched to a gene. Germline V gene sequence: CDR1 MNHEY, CDR2 SVGAGI. The CDR3 has 14 amino acids. The CDR3 region is CASGRTSGYNEQFF. In DNA, the CDR3 is TGTGCCAGCGGCCGGACTAGCGGATACAATGAGCAGTTCTTC.

CDR3 in DNA: TGTGCCAGCAGCTTATCGATGGGGGCTAGCGGGAGAGAGACCCAGTACTTC. This codes for CASSLSMGASGRETQYF. The chain carries TRBV11-3 and TRBJ2-5; 10 positions match TRBD2. From germline, CDR1 is SGHNT and CDR2 YENEEA. The CDR3 contains 17 residues. Germline trimming cut 2 bases from V and 4 bases from J; bases unmatched to any gene: 10.

The J gene is TRBJ1-4, the V gene TRBV4-3; 9 bases agree with TRBD1. CDR3 size: 15 residues. V was pared by 1 base and J by 7 bases, with 4 bases of the junction left unmatched. Germline CDR1 and CDR2: LGHNA and YSLEER. The CDR3, as DNA: TGCGCCAGCAGCCAAGTTGGGACAGGGAGTGAAAAACTGTTTTTT. It encodes CASSQVGTGSEKLFF.

The genes are TRBV7-2 and TRBJ1-1; 8 nucleotides line up with TRBD1. This CDR3 spans 14 amino acids. From germline, CDR1 is SGHTA and CDR2 FQGNSA. The V gene end was trimmed by 3 bases and the J gene end by 4 bases; junction bases not matched to a gene: 4. CDR3: CASSFPGGRTEAFF. The CDR3 coding sequence is TGTGCCAGCAGCTTTCCAGGGGGCCGCACTGAAGCTTTCTTT.

The chain links TRBV25-1 to TRBJ1-1, with D perhaps matching TRBD1 (6 bases). V shed 5 bases and J shed 3 bases, with 19 bases lying between them. From germline, CDR1 is MGHDK and CDR2 SYGVNS. The CDR3 consists of 16 residues. The CDR3 DNA is TGTGCCAGCAGTCCCCTTATTGGGGAGGGGGACACTGAAGCTTTCTTT. Protein sequence: CASSPLIGEGDTEAFF.